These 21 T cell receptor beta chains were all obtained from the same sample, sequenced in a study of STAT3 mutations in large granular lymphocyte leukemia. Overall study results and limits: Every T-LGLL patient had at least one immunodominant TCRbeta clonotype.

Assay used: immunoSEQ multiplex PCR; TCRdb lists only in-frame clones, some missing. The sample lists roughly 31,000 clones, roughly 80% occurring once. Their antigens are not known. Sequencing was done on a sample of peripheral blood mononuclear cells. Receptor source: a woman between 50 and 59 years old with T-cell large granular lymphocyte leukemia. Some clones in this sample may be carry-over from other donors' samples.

The CDR3 protein is CASSRSGTAEGGTEAFF. CDR3 bases: TGTGCCAGCTCACGTTCCGGGACTGCCGAGGGGGGCACTGAAGCTTTCTTT. This sequence joins TRBV18 and TRBJ1-1; TRBD1 is a possible D gene (6 bases). Germline CDR1 KGHSH, CDR2 LQKENI. The germline V and J ends were trimmed by 4 bases and 4 bases, with 22 bases remaining between them. CDR3 length: 17 residues.

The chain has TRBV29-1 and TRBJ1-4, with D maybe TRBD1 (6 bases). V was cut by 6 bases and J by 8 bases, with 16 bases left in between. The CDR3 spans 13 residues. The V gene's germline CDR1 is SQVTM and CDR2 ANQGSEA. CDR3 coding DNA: TGCAGCGTCCAGGGGCTTATTGCGGAAAAACTGTTTTTT. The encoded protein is CSVQGLIAEKLFF.

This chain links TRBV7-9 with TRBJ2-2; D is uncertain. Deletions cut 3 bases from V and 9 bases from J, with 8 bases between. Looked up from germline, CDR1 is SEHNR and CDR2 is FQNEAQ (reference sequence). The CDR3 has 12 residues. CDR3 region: CASSFIERELFF. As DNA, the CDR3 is TGTGCCAGCAGCTTTATTGAAAGGGAGCTGTTTTTT.

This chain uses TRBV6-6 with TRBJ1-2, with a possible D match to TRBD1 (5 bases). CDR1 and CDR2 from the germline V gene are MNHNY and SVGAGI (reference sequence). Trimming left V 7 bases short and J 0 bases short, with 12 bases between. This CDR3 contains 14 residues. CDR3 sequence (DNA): TGTGCCAGCACCTGGGGCGGTCCTAACTATGGCTACACCTTC. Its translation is CASTWGGPNYGYTF.

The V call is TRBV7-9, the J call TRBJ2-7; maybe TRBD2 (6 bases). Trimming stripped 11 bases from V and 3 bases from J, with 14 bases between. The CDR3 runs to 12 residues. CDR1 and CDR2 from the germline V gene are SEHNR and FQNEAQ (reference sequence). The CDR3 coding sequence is TGTGCCTCCTCGGGACTTTTCTACGAGCAGTACTTC. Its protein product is CASSGLFYEQYF. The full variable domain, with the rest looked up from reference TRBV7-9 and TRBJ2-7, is DTGVSQNPRHKITKRGQNVTFRCDPISEHNRLYWYRQTLGQGPEFLTYFQNEAQLEKSRLLSDRFSAERPKGSFSTLEIQRTEQGDSAMYLCASSGLFYEQYFGPGTRLTVT.

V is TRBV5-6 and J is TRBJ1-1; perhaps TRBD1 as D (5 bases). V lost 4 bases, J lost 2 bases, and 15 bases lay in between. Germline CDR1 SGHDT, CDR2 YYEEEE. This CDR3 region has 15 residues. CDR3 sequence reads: CASSRSDTPNTEAFF. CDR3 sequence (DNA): TGTGCCAGCAGCCGCTCGGACACCCCAAACACTGAAGCTTTCTTT.

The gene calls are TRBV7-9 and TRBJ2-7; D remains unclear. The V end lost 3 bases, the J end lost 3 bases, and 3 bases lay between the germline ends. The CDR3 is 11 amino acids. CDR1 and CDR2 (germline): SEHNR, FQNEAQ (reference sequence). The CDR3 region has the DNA TGTGCCAGCAGCTTCGACTACGAGCAGTACTTC. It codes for CASSFDYEQYF.

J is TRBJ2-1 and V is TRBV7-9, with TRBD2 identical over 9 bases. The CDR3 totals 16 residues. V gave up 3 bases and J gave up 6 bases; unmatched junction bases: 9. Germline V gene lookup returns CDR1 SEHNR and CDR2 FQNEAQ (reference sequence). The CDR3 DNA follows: TGTGCCAGCAGCTTTAGCGGGAGTGGCAATCGCAATGAGCAGTTCTTC. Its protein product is CASSFSGSGNRNEQFF.

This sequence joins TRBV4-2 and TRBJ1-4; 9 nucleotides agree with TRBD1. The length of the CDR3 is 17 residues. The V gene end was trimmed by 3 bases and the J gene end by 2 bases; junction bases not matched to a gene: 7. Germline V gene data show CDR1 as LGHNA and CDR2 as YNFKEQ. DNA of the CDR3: TGTGCCAGCAGCCACTCCGGGACAGGGAGGACTAATGAAAAACTGTTTTTT. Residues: CASSHSGTGRTNEKLFF.

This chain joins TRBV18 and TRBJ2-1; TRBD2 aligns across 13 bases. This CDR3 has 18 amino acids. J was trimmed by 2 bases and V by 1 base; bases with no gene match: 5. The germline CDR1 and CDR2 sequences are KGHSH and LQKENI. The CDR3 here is CASSPRGGLAGTYNEQFF. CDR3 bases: TGTGCCAGCTCACCACGGGGGGGACTAGCGGGGACCTACAATGAGCAGTTCTTC.

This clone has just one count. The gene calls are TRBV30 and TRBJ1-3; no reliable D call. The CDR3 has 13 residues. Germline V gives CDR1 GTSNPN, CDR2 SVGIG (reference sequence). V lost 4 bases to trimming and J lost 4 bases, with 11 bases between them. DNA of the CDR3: TGTGCCTGGAACGGGCAAGCGGGAAACACCATATATTTT. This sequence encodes CAWNGQAGNTIYF.

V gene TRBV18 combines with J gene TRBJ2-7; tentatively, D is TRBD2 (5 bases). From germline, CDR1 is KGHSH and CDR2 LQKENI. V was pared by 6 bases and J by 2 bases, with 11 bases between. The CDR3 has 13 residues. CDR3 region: CASSPGFPYEQYF. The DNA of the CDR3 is TGTGCCAGCTCGCCGGGGTTCCCCTACGAGCAGTACTTC.

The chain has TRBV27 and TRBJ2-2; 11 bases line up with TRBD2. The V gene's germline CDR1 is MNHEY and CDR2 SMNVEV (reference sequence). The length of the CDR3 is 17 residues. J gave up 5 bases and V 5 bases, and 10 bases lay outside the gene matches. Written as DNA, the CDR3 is TGTGCCAGCAGTGCTTTAATCTTAGCGGGAGGGACCGGGGAGCTGTTTTTT. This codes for CASSALILAGGTGELFF.

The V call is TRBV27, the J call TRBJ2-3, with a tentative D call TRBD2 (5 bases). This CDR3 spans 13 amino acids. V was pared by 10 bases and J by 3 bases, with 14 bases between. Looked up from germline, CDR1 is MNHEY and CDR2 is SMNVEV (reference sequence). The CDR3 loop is CAIRTSSTDTQYF. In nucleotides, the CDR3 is TGTGCCATCCGGACTTCCAGTACAGATACGCAGTATTTT.

In DNA, the CDR3 is TGTGCCAGCAGCTTAAGGACAGGAGCCTACGAGCAGTACTTC. This gives the protein CASSLRTGAYEQYF. This chain joins TRBV5-4 and TRBJ2-7; 7 bases agree with TRBD1. Germline V gene sequence: CDR1 SGHNT, CDR2 YYREEE (reference sequence). J gave up 2 bases and V 2 bases, and 4 bases lay outside the gene matches. This CDR3 spans 14 amino acids.

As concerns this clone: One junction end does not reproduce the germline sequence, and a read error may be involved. The DNA for the CDR3 is TGTGCCATCAGTGACAAACTAGCGGGAGGGCCCTCGAACTTC. Protein product: CAISDKLAGGPSNF. The chain couples TRBV10-3 to TRBJ2-7; 13 bases agree with TRBD2. The germline gives CDR1 ENHRY, CDR2 SYGVKD. The CDR3 is made up of 14 amino acids.

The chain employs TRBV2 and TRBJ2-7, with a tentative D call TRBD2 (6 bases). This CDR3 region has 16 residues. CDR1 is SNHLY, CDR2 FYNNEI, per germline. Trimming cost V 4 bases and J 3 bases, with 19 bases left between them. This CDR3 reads CASSGRSSDHHYEQYF. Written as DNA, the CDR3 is TGTGCCAGCAGTGGAAGATCTAGCGACCATCACTACGAGCAGTACTTC.

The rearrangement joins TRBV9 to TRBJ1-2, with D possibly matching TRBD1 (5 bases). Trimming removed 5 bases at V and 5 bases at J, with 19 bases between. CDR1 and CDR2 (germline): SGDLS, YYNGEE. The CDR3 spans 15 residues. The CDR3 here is CASSENRRRAYGYTF. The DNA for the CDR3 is TGTGCCAGCAGTGAAAACAGGCGTCGGGCTTATGGCTACACCTTC.

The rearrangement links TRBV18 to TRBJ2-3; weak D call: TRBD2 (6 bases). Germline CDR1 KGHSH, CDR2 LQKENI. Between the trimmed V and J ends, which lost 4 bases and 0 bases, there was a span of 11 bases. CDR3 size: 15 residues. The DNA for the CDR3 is TGTGCCAGCTCACGAGCGGGTTCTAGCACAGATACGCAGTATTTT. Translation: CASSRAGSSTDTQYF.

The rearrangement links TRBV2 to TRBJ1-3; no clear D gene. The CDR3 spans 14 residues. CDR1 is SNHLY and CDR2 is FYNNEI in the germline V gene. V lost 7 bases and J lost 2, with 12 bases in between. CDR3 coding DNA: TGTGCCAGCACCCCTGGAGGGACTGGAAACACCATATATTTT. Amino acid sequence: CASTPGGTGNTIYF.

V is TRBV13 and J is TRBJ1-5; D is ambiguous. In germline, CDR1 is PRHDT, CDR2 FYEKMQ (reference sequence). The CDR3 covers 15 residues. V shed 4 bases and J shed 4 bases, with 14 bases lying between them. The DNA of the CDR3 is TGTGCCAGCAGCTCCTCGGCGAGCGAAAATCAGCCCCAGCATTTT. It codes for CASSSSASENQPQHF.